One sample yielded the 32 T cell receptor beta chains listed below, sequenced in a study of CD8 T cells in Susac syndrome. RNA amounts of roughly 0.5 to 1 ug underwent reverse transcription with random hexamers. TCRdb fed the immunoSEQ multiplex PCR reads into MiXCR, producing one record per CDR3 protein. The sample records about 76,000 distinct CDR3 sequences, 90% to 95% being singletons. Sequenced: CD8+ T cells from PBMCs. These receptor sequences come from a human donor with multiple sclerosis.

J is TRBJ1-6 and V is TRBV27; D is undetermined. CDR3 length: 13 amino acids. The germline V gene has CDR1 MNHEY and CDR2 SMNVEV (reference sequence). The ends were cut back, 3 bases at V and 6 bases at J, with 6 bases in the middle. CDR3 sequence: CASSFGFNSPLHF. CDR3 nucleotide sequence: TGTGCCAGCAGTTTTGGCTTTAATTCACCCCTCCACTTT.

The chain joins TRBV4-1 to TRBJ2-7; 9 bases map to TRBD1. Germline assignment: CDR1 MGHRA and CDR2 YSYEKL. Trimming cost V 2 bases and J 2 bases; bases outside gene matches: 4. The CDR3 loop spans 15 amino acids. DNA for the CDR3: TGCGCCAGCAGCCAATCACAGGGGGCAACCTACGAGCAGTACTTC. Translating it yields CASSQSQGATYEQYF.

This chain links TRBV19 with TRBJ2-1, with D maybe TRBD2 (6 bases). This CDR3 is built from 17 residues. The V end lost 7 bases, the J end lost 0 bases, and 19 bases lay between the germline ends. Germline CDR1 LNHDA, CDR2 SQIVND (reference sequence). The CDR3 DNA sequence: TGTGCCAGTACTCCGTTTAGCGGTTATAGCTCCTACAATGAGCAGTTCTTC. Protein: CASTPFSGYSSYNEQFF.

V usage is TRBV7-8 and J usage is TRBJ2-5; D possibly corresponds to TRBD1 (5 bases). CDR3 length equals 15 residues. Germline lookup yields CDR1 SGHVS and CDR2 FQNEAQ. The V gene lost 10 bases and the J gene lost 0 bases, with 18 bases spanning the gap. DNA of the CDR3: TGTGCCACCGACGAGCCCAGGGCGAACCAAGAGACCCAGTACTTC. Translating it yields CATDEPRANQETQYF.

The CDR3 region has the DNA TGTGCCAGCAGTTACGTCGACAGACAAGAGACCCAGTACTTC. It codes for CASSYVDRQETQYF. The rearrangement joins TRBV6-8 to TRBJ2-5, with D perhaps matching TRBD1 (5 bases). This CDR3 has 14 amino acids. Per the germline V gene, CDR1 is MNHGY and CDR2 is SAAAGT. V lost 2 bases to trimming and J lost 2 bases, with 9 bases between them.

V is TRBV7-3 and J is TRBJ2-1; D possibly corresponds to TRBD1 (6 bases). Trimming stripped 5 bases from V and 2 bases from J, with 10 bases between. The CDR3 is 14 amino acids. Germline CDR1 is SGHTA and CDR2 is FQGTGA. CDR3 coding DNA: TGTGCCAGCAGCAAACAGGGTCCCTACAATGAGCAGTTCTTC. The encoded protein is CASSKQGPYNEQFF.

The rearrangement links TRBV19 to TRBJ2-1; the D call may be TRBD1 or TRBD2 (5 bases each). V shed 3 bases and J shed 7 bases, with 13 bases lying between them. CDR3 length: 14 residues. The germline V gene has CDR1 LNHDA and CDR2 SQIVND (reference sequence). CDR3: CASSIWDGPNEQFF. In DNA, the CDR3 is TGTGCCAGTAGTATTTGGGACGGACCTAATGAGCAGTTCTTC.

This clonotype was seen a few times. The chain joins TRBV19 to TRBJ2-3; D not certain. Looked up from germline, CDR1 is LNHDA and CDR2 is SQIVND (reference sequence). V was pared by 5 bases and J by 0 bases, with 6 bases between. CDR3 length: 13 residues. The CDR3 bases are TGTGCCAGTAGTCCGGACAGCACAGATACGCAGTATTTT. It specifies CASSPDSTDTQYF.

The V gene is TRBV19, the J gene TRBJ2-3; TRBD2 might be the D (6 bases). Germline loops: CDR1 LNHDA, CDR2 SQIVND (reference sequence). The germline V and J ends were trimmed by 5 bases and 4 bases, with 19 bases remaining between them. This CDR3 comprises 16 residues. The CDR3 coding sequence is TGTGCCAGTAGTTTGGGACTCTCCTTAGGGGCAGATACGCAGTATTTT. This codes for CASSLGLSLGADTQYF.

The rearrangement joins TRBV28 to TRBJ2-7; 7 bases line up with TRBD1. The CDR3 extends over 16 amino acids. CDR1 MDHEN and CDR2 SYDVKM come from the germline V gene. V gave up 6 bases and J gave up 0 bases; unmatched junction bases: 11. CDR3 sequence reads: CASSYPTGRYSYEQYF. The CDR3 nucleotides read TGTGCCAGCAGCTATCCGACAGGGCGATACTCCTACGAGCAGTACTTC.

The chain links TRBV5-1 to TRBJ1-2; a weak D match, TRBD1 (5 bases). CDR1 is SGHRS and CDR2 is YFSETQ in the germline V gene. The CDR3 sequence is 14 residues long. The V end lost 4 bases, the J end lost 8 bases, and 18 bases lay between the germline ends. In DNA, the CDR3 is TGCGCCAGCAGCCCGATGAAGTTCGGGGACGGCTACACCTTC. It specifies CASSPMKFGDGYTF.

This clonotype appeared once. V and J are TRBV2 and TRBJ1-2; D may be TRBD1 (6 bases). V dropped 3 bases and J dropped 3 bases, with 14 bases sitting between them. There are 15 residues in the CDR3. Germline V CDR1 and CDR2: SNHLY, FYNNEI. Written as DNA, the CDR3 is TGTGCCAGCAGTGATTGGCCAGGGGAGGACTATGGCTACACCTTC. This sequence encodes CASSDWPGEDYGYTF. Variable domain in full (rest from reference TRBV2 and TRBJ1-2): EPEVTQTPSHQVTQMGQEVILRCVPISNHLYFYWYRQILGQKVEFLVSFYNNEISEKSEIFDDQFSVERPDGSNFTLKIRSTKLEDSAMYFCASSDWPGEDYGYTFGSGTRLTVV.

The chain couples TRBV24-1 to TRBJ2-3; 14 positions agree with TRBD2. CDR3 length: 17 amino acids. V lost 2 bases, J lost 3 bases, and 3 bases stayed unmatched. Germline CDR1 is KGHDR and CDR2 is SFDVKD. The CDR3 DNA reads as TGTGCCACCAGTGATTCCGGACTAGCGGGGGGAACAGATACGCAGTATTTT. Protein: CATSDSGLAGGTDTQYF.

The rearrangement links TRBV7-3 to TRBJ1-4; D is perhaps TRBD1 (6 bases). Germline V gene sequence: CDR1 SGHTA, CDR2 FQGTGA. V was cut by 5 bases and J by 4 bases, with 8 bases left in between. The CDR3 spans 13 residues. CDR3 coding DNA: TGTGCCAGCAGCAGGACAGTTAATGAAAAACTGTTTTTT. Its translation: CASSRTVNEKLFF.

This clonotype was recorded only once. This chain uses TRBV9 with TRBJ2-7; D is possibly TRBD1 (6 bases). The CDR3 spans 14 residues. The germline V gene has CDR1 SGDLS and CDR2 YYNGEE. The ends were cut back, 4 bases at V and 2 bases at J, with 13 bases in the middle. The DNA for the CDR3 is TGTGCCAGCAGCCCCCGACAGGACCCCTACGAGCAGTACTTC. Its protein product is CASSPRQDPYEQYF.

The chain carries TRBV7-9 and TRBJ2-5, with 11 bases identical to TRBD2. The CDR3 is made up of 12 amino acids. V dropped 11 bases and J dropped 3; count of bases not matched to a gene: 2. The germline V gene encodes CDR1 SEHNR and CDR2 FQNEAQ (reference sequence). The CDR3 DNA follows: TGTGCCCATAGCGGGGGGGAAGAGACCCAGTACTTC. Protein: CAHSGGEETQYF.

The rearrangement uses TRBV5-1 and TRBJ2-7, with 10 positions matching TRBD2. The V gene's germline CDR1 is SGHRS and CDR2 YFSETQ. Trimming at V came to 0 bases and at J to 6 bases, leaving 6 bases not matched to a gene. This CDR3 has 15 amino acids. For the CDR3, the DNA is TGCGCCAGCAGCTTGGTTGCTAGCGGGAGTGGCGAGCAGTACTTC. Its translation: CASSLVASGSGEQYF. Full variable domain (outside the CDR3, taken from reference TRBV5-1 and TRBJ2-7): KAGVTQTPRYLIKTRGQQVTLSCSPISGHRSVSWYQQTPGQGLQFLFEYFSETQRNKGNFPGRFSGRQFSNSRSEMNVSTLELGDSALYLCASSLVASGSGEQYFGPGTRLTVT.

This chain's CDR3 is CASNTRESNTGELFF. CDR3 coding DNA: TGTGCCAGCAACACCCGGGAGTCGAACACCGGGGAGCTGTTTTTT. The V call is TRBV6-5, the J call TRBJ2-2; weak D call: TRBD2 (6 bases). The CDR3 extends over 15 amino acids. Trimming stripped 7 bases from V and 0 bases from J, with 12 bases between. CDR1 MNHEY and CDR2 SVGAGI come from the germline V gene.

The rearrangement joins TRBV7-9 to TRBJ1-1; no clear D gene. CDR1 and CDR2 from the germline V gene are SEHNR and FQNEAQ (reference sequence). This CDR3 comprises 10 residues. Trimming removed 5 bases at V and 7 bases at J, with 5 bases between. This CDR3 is CASSLLEAFF. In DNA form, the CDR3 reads TGTGCCAGCAGCCTTCTTGAAGCTTTCTTT.

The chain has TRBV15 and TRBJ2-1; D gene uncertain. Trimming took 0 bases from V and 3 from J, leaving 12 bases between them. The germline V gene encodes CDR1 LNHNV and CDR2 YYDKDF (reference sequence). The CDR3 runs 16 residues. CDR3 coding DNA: TGTGCCACCAGCAGAGATCTAGGACCTCTCTACAATGAGCAGTTCTTC. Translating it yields CATSRDLGPLYNEQFF.

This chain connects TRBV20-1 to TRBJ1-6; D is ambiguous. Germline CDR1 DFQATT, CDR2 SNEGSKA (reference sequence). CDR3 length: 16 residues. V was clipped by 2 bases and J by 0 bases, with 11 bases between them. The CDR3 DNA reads TGCAGTGCTAGACCAAGCGCGAGCTCCTATAATTCACCCCTCCACTTT. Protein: CSARPSASSYNSPLHF.

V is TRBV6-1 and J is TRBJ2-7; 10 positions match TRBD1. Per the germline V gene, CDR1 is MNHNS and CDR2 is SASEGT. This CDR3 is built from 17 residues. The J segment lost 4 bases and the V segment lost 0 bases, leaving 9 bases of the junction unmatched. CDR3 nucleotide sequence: TGTGCCAGCAGTGAAGCCCTACCTGGACAGGGGGGGTACGAGCAGTACTTC. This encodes CASSEALPGQGGYEQYF.

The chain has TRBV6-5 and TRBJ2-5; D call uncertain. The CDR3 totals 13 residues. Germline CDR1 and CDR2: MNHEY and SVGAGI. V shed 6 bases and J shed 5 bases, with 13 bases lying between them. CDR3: CASSYSEKETQYF. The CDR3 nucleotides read TGTGCCAGCAGCTACAGCGAGAAGGAGACCCAGTACTTC.

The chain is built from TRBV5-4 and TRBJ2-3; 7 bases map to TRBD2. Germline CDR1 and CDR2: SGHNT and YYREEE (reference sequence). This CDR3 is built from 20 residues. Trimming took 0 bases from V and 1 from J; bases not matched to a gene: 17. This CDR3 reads CASSLDWGLTSSVGTDTQYF. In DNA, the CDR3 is TGTGCCAGCAGCTTGGATTGGGGCTTGACTAGCAGCGTTGGCACAGATACGCAGTATTTT.

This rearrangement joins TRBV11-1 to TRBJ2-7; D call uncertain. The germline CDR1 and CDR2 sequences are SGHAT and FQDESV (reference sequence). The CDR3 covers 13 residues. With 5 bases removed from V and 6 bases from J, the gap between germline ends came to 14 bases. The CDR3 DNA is TGTGCCAGCAGCCCATTTGGGTCCGGCGAGCAGTACTTC. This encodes CASSPFGSGEQYF.

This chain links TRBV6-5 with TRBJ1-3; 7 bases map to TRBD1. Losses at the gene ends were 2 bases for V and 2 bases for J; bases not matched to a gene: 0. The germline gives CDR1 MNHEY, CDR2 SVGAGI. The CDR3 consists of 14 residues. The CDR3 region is CASSYRGPGNTIYF. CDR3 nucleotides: TGTGCCAGCAGTTACAGGGGGCCTGGAAACACCATATATTTT.

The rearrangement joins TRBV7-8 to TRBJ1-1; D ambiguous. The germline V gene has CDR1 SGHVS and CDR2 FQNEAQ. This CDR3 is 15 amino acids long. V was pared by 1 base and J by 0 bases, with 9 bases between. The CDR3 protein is CASSLVSSMNTEAFF. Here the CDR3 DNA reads TGTGCCAGCAGCTTAGTAAGCAGCATGAACACTGAAGCTTTCTTT.

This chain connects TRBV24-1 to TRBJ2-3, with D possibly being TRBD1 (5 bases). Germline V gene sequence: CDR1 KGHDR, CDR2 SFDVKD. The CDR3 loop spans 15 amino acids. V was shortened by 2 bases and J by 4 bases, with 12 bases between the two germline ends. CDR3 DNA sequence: TGTGCCACCAGTGATTACCAGGGCCAGGCAGATACGCAGTATTTT. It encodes CATSDYQGQADTQYF.

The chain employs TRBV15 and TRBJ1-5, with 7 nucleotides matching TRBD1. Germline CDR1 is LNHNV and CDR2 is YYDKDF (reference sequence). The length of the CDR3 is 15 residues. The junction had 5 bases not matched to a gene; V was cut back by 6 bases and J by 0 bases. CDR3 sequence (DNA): TGTGCCACCAGTAGATCAGGGGGTAGCAATCAGCCCCAGCATTTT. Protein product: CATSRSGGSNQPQHF.

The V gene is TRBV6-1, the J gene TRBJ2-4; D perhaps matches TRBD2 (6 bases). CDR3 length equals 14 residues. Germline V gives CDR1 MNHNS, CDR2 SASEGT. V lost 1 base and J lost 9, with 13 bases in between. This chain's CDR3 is CASSEGVGGSIQYF. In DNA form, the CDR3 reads TGTGCCAGCAGTGAAGGGGTGGGGGGAAGCATTCAGTACTTC.

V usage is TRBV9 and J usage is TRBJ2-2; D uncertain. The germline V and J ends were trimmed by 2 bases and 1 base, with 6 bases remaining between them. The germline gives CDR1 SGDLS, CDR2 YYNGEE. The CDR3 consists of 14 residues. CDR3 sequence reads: CASSVPGNTGELFF. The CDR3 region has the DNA TGTGCCAGCAGCGTTCCCGGGAACACCGGGGAGCTGTTTTTT. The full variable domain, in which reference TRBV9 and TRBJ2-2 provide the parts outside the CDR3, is DSGVTQTPKHLITATGQRVTLRCSPRSGDLSVYWYQQSLDQGLQFLIQYYNGEERAKGNILERFSAQQFPDLHSELNLSSLELGDSALYFCASSVPGNTGELFFGEGSRLTVL.

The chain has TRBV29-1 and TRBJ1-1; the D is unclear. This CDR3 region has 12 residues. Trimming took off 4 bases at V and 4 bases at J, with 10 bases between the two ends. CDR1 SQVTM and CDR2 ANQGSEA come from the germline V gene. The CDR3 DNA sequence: TGCAGCGTTGTTGCCCGGACCACTGAAGCTTTCTTT. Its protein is CSVVARTTEAFF.